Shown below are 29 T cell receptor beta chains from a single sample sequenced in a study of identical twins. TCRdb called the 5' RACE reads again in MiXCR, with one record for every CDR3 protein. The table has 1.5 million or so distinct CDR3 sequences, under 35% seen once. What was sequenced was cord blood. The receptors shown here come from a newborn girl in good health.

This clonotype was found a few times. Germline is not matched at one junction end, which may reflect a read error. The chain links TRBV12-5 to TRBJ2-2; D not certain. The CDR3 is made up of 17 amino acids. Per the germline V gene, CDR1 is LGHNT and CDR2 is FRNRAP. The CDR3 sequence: CASGLARDRPKTGELFF. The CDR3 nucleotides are TGTGCTAGTGGTTTGGCTAGAGACCGCCCGAAGACCGGGGAGCTGTTTTTT.

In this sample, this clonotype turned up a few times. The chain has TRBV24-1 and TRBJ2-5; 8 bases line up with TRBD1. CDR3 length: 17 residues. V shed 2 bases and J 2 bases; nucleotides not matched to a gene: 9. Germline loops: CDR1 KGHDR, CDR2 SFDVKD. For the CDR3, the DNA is TGTGCCACCAGTGATTCAGGGCGACAGGGGCCGCAAGAGACCCAGTACTTC. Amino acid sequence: CATSDSGRQGPQETQYF.

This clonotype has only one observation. Here the CDR3 reads CSAHTSGETQYF. The CDR3 DNA reads TGCAGTGCCCATACTAGCGGGGAGACCCAGTACTTC. J is TRBJ2-7 and V is TRBV20-1; 9 bases fit TRBD2. TRBJ2-5 explains the end of the DNA better; the J call may be wrong. The CDR3 contains 12 residues. Germline CDR1 DFQATT, CDR2 SNEGSKA (reference sequence).

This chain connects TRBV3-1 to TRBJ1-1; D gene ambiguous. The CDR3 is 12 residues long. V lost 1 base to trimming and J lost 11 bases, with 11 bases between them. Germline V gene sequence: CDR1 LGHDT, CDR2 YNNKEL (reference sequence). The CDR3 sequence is CASSQGGLMAFF. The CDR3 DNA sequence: TGTGCCAGCAGCCAAGGAGGTTTAATGGCTTTCTTT.

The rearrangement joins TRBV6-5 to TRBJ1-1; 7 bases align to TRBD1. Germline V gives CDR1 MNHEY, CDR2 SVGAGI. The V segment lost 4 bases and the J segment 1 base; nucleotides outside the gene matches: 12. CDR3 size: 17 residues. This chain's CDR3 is CASSSVTRTGKNTEAFF. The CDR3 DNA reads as TGTGCCAGCAGTTCCGTCACAAGGACAGGCAAGAACACTGAAGCTTTCTTT.

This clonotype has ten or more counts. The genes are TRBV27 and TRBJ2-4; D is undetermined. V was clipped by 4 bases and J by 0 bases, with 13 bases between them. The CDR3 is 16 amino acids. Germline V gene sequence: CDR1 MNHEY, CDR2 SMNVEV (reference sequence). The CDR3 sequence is CASSSQVLVAKNIQYF. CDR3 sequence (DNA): TGTGCCAGCAGTTCCCAAGTCTTGGTAGCCAAAAACATTCAGTACTTC.

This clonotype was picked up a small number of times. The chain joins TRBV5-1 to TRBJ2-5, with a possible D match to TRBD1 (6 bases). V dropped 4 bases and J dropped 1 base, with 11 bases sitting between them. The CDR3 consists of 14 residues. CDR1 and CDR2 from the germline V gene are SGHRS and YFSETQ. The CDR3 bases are TGCGCCAGCAGCGACGGACAGCTCCAAGAGACCCAGTACTTC. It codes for CASSDGQLQETQYF.

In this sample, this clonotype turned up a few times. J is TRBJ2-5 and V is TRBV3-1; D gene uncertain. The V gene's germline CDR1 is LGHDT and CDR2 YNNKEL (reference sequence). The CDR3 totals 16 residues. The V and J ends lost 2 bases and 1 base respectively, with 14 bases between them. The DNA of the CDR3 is TGTGCCAGCAGCCAACGTTCGTCAGCACCCCAAGAGACCCAGTACTTC. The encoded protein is CASSQRSSAPQETQYF.

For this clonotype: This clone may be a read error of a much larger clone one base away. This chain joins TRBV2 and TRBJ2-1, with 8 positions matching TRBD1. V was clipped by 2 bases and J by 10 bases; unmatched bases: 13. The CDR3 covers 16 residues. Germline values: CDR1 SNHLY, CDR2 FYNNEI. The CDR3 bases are TGTGCCAGCAGTGAACTAGGACAGGGAGCTTCCTACGAGCAGTTCTTC. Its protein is CASSELGQGASYEQFF.

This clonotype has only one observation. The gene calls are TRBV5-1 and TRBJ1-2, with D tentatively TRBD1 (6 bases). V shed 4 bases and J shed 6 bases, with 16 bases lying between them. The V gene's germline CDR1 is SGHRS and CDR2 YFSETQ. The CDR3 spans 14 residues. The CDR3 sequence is CASSPPHTGNGYTF. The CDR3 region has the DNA TGCGCCAGCAGCCCACCACATACAGGGAATGGCTACACCTTC.

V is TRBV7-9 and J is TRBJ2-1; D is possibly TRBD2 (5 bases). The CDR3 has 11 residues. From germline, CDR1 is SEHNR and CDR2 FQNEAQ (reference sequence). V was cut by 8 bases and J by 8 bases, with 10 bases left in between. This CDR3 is CASFRGHEQFF. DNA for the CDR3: TGTGCCAGCTTTAGAGGGCATGAGCAGTTCTTC.

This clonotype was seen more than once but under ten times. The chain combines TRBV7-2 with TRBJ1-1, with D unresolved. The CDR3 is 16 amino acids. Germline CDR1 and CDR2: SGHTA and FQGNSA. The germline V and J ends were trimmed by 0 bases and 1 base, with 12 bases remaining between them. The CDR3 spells CASSLALLAPNTEAFF. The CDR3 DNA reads TGTGCCAGCAGCTTAGCCCTTTTGGCACCGAACACTGAAGCTTTCTTT.

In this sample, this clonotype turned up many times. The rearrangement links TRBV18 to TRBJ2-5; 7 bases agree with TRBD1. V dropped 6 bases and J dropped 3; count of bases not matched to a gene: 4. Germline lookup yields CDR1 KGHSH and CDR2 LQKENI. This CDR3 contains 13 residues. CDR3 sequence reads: CASSPGQKETQYF. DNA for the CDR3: TGTGCCAGCTCTCCGGGACAGAAAGAGACCCAGTACTTC.

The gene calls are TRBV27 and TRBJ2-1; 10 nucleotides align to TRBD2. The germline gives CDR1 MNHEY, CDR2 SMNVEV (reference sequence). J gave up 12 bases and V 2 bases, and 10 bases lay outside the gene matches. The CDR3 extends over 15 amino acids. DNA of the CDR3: TGTGCCAGCAGTTTAAAGGGACTAGCGTTGAGGGGGCAGTTCTTC. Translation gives CASSLKGLALRGQFF.

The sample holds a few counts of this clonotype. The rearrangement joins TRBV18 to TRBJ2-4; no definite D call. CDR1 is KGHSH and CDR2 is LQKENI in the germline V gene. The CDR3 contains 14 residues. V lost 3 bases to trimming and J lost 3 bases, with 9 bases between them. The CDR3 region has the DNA TGTGCCAGCTCACCGCCGGTCAACAAAAACATTCAGTACTTC. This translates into CASSPPVNKNIQYF.

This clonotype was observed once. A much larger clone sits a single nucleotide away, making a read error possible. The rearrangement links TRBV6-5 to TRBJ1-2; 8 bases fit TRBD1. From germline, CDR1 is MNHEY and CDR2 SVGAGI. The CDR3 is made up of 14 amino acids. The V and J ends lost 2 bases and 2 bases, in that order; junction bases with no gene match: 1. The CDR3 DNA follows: TGTGCCAGCAGTTACGGGGACAGGAACTATGGCTACACCTTC. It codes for CASSYGDRNYGYTF.

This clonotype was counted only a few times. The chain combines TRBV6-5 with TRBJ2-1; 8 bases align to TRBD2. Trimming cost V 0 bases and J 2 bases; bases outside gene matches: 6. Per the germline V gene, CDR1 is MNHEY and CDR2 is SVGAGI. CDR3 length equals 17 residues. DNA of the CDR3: TGTGCCAGCAGTTACTCGTCGGGAGGGCCTCCCTACAATGAGCAGTTCTTC. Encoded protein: CASSYSSGGPPYNEQFF.

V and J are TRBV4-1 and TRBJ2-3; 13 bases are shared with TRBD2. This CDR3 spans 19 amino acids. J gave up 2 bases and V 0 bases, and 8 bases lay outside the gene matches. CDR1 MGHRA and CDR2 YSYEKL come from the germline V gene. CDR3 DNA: TGCGCCAGCAGCCAAGATGCCGGACTAGCGGGGGAAAACACAGATACGCAGTATTTT. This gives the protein CASSQDAGLAGENTDTQYF.

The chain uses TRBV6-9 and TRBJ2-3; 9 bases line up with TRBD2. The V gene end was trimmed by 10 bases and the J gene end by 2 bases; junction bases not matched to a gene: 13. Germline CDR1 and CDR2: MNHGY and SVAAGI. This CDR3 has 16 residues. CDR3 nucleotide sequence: TGTGCCACCTCTAGCGGGACTAGCAGAGTCACAGATACGCAGTATTTT. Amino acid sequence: CATSSGTSRVTDTQYF.

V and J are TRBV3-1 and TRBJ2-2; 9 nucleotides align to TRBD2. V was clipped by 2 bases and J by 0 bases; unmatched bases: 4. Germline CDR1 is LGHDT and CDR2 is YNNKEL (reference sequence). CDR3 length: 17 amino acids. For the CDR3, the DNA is TGTGCCAGCAGCCAACCAGCGGGGGGCCCGAACACCGGGGAGCTGTTTTTT. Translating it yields CASSQPAGGPNTGELFF.

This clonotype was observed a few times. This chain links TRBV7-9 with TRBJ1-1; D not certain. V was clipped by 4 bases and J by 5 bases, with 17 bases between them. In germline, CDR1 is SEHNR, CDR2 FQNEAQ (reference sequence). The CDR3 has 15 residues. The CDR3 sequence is CASSSMTFGGTEAFF. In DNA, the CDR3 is TGTGCCAGCAGCTCTATGACCTTTGGTGGAACTGAAGCTTTCTTT.

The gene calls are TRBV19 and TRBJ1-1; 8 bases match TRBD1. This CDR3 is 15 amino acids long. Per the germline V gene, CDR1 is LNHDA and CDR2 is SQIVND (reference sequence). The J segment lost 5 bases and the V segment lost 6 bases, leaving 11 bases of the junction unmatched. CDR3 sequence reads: CASSKRWTGQTEAFF. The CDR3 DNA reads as TGTGCCAGTAGCAAGCGGTGGACAGGGCAAACTGAAGCTTTCTTT. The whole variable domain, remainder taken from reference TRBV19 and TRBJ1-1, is DGGITQSPKYLFRKEGQNVTLSCEQNLNHDAMYWYRQDPGQGLRLIYYSQIVNDFQKGDIAEGYSVSREKKESFPLTVTSAQKNPTAFYLCASSKRWTGQTEAFFGQGTRLTVV.

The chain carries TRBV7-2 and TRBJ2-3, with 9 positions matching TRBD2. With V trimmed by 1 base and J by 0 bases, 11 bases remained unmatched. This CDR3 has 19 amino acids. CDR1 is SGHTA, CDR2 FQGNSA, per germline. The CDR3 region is CASSLVAGVTSGSTDTQYF. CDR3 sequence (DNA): TGTGCCAGCAGCTTAGTGGCAGGGGTGACTAGCGGAAGCACAGATACGCAGTATTTT.

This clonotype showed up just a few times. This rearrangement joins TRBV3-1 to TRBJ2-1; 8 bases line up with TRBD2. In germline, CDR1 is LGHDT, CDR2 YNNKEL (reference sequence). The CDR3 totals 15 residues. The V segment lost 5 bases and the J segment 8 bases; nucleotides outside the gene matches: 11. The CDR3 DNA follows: TGTGCCAGCAGCGTTCCGGGACTAGGGCACCATGAGCAGTTCTTC. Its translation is CASSVPGLGHHEQFF.

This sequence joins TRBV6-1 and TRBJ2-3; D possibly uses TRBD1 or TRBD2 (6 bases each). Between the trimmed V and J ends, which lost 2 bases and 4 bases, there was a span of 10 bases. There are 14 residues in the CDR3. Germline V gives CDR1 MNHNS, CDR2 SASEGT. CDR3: CASSEWGAADTQYF. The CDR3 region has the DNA TGTGCCAGCAGTGAATGGGGGGCGGCAGATACGCAGTATTTT.

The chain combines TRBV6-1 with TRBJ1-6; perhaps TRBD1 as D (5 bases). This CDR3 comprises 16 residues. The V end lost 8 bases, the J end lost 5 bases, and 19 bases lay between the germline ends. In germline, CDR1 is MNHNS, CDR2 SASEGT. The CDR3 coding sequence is TGTGCCAGCCGGTGGGGGGGTCCCCTCAATAATTCACCCCTCCACTTT. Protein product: CASRWGGPLNNSPLHF.

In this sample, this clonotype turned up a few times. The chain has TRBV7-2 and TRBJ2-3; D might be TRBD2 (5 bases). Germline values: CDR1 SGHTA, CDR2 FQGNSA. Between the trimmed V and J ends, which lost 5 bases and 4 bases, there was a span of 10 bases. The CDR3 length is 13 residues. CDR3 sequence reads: CASSVDSADTQYF. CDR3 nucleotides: TGTGCCAGCAGCGTGGACTCCGCAGATACGCAGTATTTT.

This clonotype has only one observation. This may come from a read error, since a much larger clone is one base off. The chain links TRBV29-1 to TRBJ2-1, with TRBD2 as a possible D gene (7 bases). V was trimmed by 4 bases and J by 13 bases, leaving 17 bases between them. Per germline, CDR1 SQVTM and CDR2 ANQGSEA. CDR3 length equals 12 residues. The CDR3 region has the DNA TGCAGCGTTGCAGGAGGGGGGGAGACCCAGTTCTTC. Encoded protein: CSVAGGGETQFF.

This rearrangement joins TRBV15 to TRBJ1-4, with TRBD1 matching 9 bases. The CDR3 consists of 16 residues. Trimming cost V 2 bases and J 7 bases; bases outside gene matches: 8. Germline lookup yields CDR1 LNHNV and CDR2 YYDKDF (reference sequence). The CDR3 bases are TGTGCCACCAGCAGAAGCCCGGGACAGGGTTTTGAAAAACTGTTTTTT. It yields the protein CATSRSPGQGFEKLFF.